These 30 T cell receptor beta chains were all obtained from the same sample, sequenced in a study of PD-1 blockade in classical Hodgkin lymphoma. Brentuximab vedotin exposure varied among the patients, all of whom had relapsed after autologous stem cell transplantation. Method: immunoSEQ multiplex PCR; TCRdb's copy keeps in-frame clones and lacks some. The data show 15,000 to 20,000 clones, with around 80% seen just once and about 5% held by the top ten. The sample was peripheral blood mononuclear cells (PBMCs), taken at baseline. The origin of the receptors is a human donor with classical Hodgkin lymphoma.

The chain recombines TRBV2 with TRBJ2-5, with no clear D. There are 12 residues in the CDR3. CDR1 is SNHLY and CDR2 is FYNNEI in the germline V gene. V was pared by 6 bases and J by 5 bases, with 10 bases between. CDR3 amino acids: CASSIVWETQYF. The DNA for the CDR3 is TGTGCCAGCAGCATCGTGTGGGAGACCCAGTACTTC.

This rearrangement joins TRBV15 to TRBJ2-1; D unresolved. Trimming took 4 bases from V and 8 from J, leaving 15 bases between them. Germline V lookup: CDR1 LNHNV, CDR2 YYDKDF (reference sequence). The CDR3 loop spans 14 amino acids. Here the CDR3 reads CATSTYPASDEQFF. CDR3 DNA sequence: TGTGCCACCAGCACCTATCCAGCGAGCGATGAGCAGTTCTTC.

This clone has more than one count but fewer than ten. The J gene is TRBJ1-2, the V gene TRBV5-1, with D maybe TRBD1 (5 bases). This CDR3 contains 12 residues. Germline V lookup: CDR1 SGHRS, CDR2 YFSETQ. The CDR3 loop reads CGKGPPCYGYTF. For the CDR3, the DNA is TGCGGCAAGGGACCCCCTTGCTATGGCTACACCTTC.

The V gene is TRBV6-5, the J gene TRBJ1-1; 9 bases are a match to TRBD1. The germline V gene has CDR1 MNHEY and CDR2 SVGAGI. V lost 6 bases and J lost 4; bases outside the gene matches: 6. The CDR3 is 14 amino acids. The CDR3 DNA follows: TGTGCCAGCAGACTCGGGACAGGGTCCACTGAAGCTTTCTTT. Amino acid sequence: CASRLGTGSTEAFF.

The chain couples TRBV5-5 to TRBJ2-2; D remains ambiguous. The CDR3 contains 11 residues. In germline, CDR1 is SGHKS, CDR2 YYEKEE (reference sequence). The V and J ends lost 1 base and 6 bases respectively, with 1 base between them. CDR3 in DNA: TGTGCCAGCAGCTTGCCCGGGGAGCTGTTTTTT. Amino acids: CASSLPGELFF.

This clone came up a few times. The chain's CDR3 is CASSVGPAAYNEQFF. CDR3 nucleotides: TGTGCCAGCAGCGTAGGACCCGCCGCCTACAATGAGCAGTTCTTC. The chain has TRBV7-9 and TRBJ2-1, with D unresolved. Germline assignment: CDR1 SEHNR and CDR2 FQNEAQ (reference sequence). The CDR3 consists of 15 residues. V gave up 5 bases and J gave up 2 bases, with 13 bases separating them.

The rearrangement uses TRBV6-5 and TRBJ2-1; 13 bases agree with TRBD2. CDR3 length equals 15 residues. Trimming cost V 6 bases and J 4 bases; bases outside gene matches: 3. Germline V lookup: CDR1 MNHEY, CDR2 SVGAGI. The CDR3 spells CASSLLAGGYNEQFF. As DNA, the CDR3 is TGTGCCAGCAGCCTACTAGCGGGAGGGTACAATGAGCAGTTCTTC.

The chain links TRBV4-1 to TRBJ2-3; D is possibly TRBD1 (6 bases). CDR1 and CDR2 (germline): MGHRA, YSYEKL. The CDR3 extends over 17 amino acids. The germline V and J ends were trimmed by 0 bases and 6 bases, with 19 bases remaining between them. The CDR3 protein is CASSQEETGPDADTQYF. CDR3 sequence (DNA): TGCGCCAGCAGCCAAGAGGAGACAGGTCCGGACGCGGATACGCAGTATTTT.

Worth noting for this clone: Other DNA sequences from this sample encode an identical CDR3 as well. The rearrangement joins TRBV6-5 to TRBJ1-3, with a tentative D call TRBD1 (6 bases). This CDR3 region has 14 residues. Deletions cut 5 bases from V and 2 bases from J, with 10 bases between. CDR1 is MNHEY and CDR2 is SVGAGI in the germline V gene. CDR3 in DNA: TGTGCCAGCAGTCAGAGGACAGCTGGAAACACCATATATTTT. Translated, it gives CASSQRTAGNTIYF.

CDR3 sequence (DNA): TGTGCCAGCAGTCAGACTAGCGGCTACAATGAGCAGTTCTTC. This gives the protein CASSQTSGYNEQFF. The chain joins TRBV6-5 to TRBJ2-1, with 9 bases identical to TRBD2. After removal of 5 bases from V and 3 bases from J, the junction contained 2 bases not matched to a gene. Germline assignment: CDR1 MNHEY and CDR2 SVGAGI. The CDR3 is 14 amino acids.

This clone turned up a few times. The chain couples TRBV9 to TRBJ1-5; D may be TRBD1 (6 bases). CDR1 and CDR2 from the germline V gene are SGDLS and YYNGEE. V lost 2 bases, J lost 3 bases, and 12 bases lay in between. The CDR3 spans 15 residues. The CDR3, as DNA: TGTGCCAGCAGCGTTACAGGGCATGACAATCAGCCCCAGCATTTT. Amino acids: CASSVTGHDNQPQHF.

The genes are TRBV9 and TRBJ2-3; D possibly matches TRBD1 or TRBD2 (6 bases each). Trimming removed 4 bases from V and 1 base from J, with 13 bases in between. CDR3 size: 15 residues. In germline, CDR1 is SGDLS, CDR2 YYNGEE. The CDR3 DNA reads TGTGCCAGCAGCCGTAGGGGGGATGGCACAGATACGCAGTATTTT. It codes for CASSRRGDGTDTQYF.

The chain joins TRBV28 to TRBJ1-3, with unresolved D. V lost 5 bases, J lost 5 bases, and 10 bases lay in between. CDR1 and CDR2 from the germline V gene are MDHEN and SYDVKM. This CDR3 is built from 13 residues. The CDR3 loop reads CASSEEFRNTIYF. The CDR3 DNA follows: TGTGCCAGCAGTGAGGAGTTTAGAAACACCATATATTTT.

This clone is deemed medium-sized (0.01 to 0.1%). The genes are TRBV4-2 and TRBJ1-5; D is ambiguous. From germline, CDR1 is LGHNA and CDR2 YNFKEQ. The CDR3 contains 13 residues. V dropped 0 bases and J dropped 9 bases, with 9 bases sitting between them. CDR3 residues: CASSQDSVGPQHF. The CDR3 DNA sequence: TGTGCCAGCAGCCAAGATAGCGTAGGGCCCCAGCATTTT.

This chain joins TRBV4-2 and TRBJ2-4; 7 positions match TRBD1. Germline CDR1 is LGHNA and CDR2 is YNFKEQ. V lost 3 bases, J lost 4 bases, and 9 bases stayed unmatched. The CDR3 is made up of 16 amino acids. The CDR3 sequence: CASSQGPRGQKNIQYF. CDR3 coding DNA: TGTGCCAGCAGCCAGGGGCCGAGGGGGCAGAAAAACATTCAGTACTTC.

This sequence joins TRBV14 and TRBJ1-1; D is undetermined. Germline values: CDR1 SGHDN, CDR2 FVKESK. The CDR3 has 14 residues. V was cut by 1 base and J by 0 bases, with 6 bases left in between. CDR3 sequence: CASSQAGMNTEAFF. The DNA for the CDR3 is TGTGCCAGCAGCCAAGCGGGAATGAACACTGAAGCTTTCTTT. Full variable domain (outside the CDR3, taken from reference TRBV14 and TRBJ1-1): EAGVTQFPSHSVIEKGQTVTLRCDPISGHDNLYWYRRVMGKEIKFLLHFVKESKQDESGMPNNRFLAERTGGTYSTLKVQPAELEDSGVYFCASSQAGMNTEAFFGQGTRLTVV.

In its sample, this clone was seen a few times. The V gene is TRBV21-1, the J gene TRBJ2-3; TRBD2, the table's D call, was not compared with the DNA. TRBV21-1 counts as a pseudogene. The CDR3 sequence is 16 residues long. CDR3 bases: TGTGCCAGCAGCAAAGATAGTAGCGGGAGACGAGATACGCAGTATTTT. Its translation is CASSKDSSGRRDTQYF.

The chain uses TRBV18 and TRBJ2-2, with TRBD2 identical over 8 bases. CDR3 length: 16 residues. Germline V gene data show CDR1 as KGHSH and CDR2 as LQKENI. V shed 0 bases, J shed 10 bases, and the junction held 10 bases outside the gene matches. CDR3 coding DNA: TGTGCCAGCTCACCACCAATGGCGGGAGGACGCGTGGAGCTGTTTTTT. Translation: CASSPPMAGGRVELFF.

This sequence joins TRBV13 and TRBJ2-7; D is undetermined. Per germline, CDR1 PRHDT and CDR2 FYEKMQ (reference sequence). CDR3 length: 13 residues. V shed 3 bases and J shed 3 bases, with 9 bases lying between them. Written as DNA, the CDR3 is TGTGCCAGCAGCTTTCCTTTTAACTACGAGCAGTACTTC. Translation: CASSFPFNYEQYF.

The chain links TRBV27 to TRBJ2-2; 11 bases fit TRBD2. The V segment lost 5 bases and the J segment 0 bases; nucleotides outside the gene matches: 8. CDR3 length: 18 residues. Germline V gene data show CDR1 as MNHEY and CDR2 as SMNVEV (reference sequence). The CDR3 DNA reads TGTGCCAGCAGTCCGTATACTAGCGGGGGTTCGAACACCGGGGAGCTGTTTTTT. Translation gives CASSPYTSGGSNTGELFF.

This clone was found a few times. The CDR3 protein is CASSIWLGTNTEAFF. CDR3 coding DNA: TGTGCCAGTAGTATATGGTTGGGGACTAACACTGAAGCTTTCTTT. The chain links TRBV19 to TRBJ1-1; weak D call: TRBD1 (5 bases). The V gene lost 2 bases and the J gene lost 2 bases, with 12 bases spanning the gap. Germline assignment: CDR1 LNHDA and CDR2 SQIVND (reference sequence). The CDR3 contains 15 residues.

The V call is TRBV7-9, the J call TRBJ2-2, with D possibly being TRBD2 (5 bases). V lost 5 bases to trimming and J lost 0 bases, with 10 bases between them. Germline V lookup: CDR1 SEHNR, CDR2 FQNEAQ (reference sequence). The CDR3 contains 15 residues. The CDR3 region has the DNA TGTGCCAGCAGCCAGAGGGAGACGAACACCGGGGAGCTGTTTTTT. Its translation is CASSQRETNTGELFF.

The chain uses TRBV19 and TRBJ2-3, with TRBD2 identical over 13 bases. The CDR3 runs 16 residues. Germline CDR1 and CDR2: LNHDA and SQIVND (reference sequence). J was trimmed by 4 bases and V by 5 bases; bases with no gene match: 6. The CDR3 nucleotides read TGTGCCAGTAGTCTGACTAGCGGGGGGCCCGCAGATACGCAGTATTTT. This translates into CASSLTSGGPADTQYF.

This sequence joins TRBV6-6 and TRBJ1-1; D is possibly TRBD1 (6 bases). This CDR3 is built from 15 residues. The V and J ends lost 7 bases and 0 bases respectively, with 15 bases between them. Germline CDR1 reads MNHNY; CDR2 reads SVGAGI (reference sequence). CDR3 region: CASTLQGSLNTEAFF. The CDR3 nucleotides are TGTGCCAGCACCCTACAGGGTTCTCTGAACACTGAAGCTTTCTTT.

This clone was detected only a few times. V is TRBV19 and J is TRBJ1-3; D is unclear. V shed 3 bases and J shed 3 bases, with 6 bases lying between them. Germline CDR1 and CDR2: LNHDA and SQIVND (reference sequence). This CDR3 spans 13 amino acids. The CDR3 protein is CASSIRIGNTIYF. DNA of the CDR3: TGTGCCAGTAGTATCAGGATTGGAAACACCATATATTTT.

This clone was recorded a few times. This chain's CDR3 is CASSTPGHQLYGYTF. The DNA of the CDR3 is TGTGCCAGCAGTACACCGGGACACCAACTCTATGGCTACACCTTC. The gene calls are TRBV6-5 and TRBJ1-2; TRBD1 is a possible D gene (6 bases). V lost 5 bases to trimming and J lost 4 bases, with 17 bases between them. The germline V gene has CDR1 MNHEY and CDR2 SVGAGI. The CDR3 length is 15 residues.

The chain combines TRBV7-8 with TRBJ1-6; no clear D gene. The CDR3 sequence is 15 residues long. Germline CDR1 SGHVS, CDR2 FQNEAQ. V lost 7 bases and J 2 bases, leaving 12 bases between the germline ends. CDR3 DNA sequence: TGTGCCAGCACAATTGAGGCCACCTATAATTCACCCCTCCACTTT. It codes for CASTIEATYNSPLHF.

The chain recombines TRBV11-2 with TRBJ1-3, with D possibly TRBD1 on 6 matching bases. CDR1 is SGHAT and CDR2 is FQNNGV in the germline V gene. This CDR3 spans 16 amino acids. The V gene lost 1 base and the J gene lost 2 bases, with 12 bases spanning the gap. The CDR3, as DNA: TGTGCCAGCAGCTTAGGGTTCGGGGGCACTGGAAACACCATATATTTT. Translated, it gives CASSLGFGGTGNTIYF.

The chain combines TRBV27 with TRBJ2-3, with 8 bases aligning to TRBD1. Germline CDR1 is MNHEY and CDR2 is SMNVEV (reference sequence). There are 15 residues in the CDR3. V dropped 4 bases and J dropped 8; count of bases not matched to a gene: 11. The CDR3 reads CASSSTDREVVTQYF. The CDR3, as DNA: TGTGCCAGCAGTTCCACGGACAGGGAAGTTGTTACGCAGTATTTT.

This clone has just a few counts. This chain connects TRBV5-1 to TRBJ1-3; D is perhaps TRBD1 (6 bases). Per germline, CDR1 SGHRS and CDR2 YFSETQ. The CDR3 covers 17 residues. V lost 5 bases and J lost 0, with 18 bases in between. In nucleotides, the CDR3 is TGCGCCAGCAGGTCAGGGGACCTTACTCTCTCTGGAAACACCATATATTTT. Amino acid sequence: CASRSGDLTLSGNTIYF.